These 18 T cell receptor beta chains were sequenced from one sample in a study of blood T cells in healthy people across ages. A sample-barcoded 5' primer and a J-beta primer mix were used in a second PCR of roughly 6 to 12 cycles. Using its own MiXCR run on the 5' RACE reads, TCRdb lists one record per CDR3 protein. Of over a million distinct CDR3 sequences in the sample, 35% to 50% were seen once. The sample taken for sequencing was blood. These receptors came from an older woman in good health.

This clonotype was observed a single time. This chain links TRBV5-4 with TRBJ2-2, with no clear D. The CDR3 is 16 amino acids. V was clipped by 1 base and J by 8 bases, with 18 bases between them. In germline, CDR1 is SGHNT, CDR2 YYREEE (reference sequence). For the CDR3, the DNA is TGTGCCAGCAGCTTGTCGTGGACCCGGGCGGCGGGGGAGCTGTTTTTT. It yields the protein CASSLSWTRAAGELFF.

V gene TRBV29-1 combines with J gene TRBJ1-1; tentative D call: TRBD1 (5 bases). The CDR3 loop spans 15 amino acids. From germline, CDR1 is SQVTM and CDR2 ANQGSEA. With 3 bases removed from V and 6 bases from J, the gap between germline ends came to 20 bases. The CDR3 region has the DNA TGCAGCGTTGACTTTCTTGGGGGGAATGTCGCTGAAGCTTTCTTT. It specifies CSVDFLGGNVAEAFF.

The genes are TRBV20-1 and TRBJ2-1; no definite D call. The J call may be incorrect, as the DNA end agrees better with TRBJ2-7. Germline assignment: CDR1 DFQATT and CDR2 SNEGSKA (reference sequence). CDR3 size: 14 residues. CDR3 loop: CSARNRLSYNEQYF. The DNA for the CDR3 is TGCAGTGCAAGGAACAGACTCTCCTACAATGAGCAGTACTTC.

The chain employs TRBV5-5 and TRBJ2-1; TRBD1 agrees at 9 bases. Germline trimming cut 4 bases from V and 6 bases from J; bases unmatched to any gene: 17. This CDR3 has 18 amino acids. CDR1 is SGHKS and CDR2 is YYEKEE in the germline V gene (reference sequence). The CDR3 loop is CASSTVATGTGIFNEQFF. CDR3 nucleotides: TGTGCCAGCAGCACAGTGGCTACCGGGACAGGGATCTTCAATGAGCAGTTCTTC.

This clonotype was observed a few times. V is TRBV6-6 and J is TRBJ2-3; no firm D call. Trimming removed 4 bases at V and 2 bases at J, with 10 bases between. The CDR3 runs to 14 residues. The V gene's germline CDR1 is MNHNY and CDR2 SVGAGI (reference sequence). The CDR3 loop reads CASSSQAYTDTQYF. The CDR3, as DNA: TGTGCCAGCAGTTCGCAAGCGTACACAGATACGCAGTATTTT.

The chain uses TRBV27 and TRBJ2-1; D gene ambiguous. This CDR3 is built from 13 residues. Trimming shortened V by 5 bases and J by 7 bases, and 12 bases separated the two germline ends. The germline gives CDR1 MNHEY, CDR2 SMNVEV (reference sequence). CDR3 DNA sequence: TGTGCCAGCAGTGTGAGTCGATGGAATGAGCAGTTCTTC. Protein product: CASSVSRWNEQFF.

The chain carries TRBV28 and TRBJ1-5; 9 bases map to TRBD1. The CDR3 spans 15 residues. Germline values: CDR1 MDHEN, CDR2 SYDVKM. V shed 3 bases and J 1 base; nucleotides not matched to a gene: 1. In DNA form, the CDR3 reads TGTGCCAGCAGTTTTACAGGGGGCAGCAATCAGCCCCAGCATTTT. Protein: CASSFTGGSNQPQHF. Full variable domain (remainder filled in from reference TRBV28 and TRBJ1-5): DVKVTQSSRYLVKRTGEKVFLECVQDMDHENMFWYRQDPGLGLRLIYFSYDVKMKEKGDIPEGYSVSREKKERFSLILESASTNQTSMYLCASSFTGGSNQPQHFGDGTRLSIL.

The rearrangement links TRBV5-6 to TRBJ1-5, with D possibly TRBD1 on 5 matching bases. From germline, CDR1 is SGHDT and CDR2 YYEEEE. V lost 2 bases and J 1 base, leaving 16 bases between the germline ends. The CDR3 totals 17 residues. The CDR3 bases are TGTGCCAGCAGCTTAGGCGGGACCCCGTGGAGCAATCAGCCCCAGCATTTT. The encoded protein is CASSLGGTPWSNQPQHF. The whole variable domain, filled in from reference TRBV5-6 and TRBJ1-5, reads DAGVTQSPTHLIKTRGQQVTLRCSPKSGHDTVSWYQQALGQGPQFIFQYYEEEERQRGNFPDRFSGHQFPNYSSELNVNALLLGDSALYLCASSLGGTPWSNQPQHFGDGTRLSIL.

This rearrangement joins TRBV29-1 to TRBJ1-2, with D possibly being TRBD1 (5 bases). CDR3 length: 12 amino acids. Germline loops: CDR1 SQVTM, CDR2 ANQGSEA. V shed 6 bases and J shed 5 bases, with 13 bases lying between them. The CDR3 nucleotides read TGCAGCGTAAGAGGGGCACCATATGGCTACACCTTC. Its protein product is CSVRGAPYGYTF.

The chain carries TRBV20-1 and TRBJ2-3; D might be TRBD1 (5 bases). This CDR3 has 17 amino acids. Germline CDR1 DFQATT, CDR2 SNEGSKA (reference sequence). Trimming cost V 3 bases and J 1 base, with 20 bases left between them. CDR3 nucleotide sequence: TGCAGTGCTAGGGGCATGGGGCTCAAAACAGGCACAGATACGCAGTATTTT. Amino acids: CSARGMGLKTGTDTQYF.

V is TRBV20-1 and J is TRBJ2-7; D not resolved. Germline CDR1 and CDR2: DFQATT and SNEGSKA (reference sequence). V lost 2 bases to trimming and J lost 7 bases, with 9 bases between them. The CDR3 has 11 residues. The CDR3 DNA sequence: TGCAGTGCTAGAAACGTCAATGAGCAGTACTTC. Its translation is CSARNVNEQYF.

Details on this clonotype: Germline and junction disagree at one end, which may indicate a read error. This chain joins TRBV2 and TRBJ2-5; D is tentatively TRBD1 or TRBD2 (5 bases each). CDR1 and CDR2 (germline): SNHLY, FYNNEI. The CDR3 is 14 residues long. Here the CDR3 DNA reads TGTGCCAGCAGCCGGGACGAAGGACAAGAGGCCCAGTACTTC. This encodes CASSRDEGQEAQYF.

This clonotype was detected a few times. The V gene is TRBV20-1, the J gene TRBJ2-7; TRBD1 agrees at 9 bases. The J call is doubtful: the DNA matches TRBJ2-5 better. CDR3 length equals 14 residues. Germline V gives CDR1 DFQATT, CDR2 SNEGSKA (reference sequence). The CDR3, as DNA: TGCAGTGCTAGATCGACAGGGGGTGGCGAGACCCAGTACTTC. Encoded protein: CSARSTGGGETQYF.

This clonotype was seen more than once but under ten times. This chain uses TRBV29-1 with TRBJ1-4, with unresolved D. V was cut by 2 bases and J by 8 bases, with 9 bases left in between. This CDR3 has 12 residues. Germline V gives CDR1 SQVTM, CDR2 ANQGSEA. The CDR3 reads CSVERPGEKLFF. The CDR3 DNA is TGCAGCGTTGAACGGCCGGGGGAAAAACTGTTTTTT.

This chain connects TRBV5-1 to TRBJ2-1; the match to TRBD2 covers 15 bases. The DNA end favors TRBJ2-7, so the J call may be wrong. CDR3 size: 19 residues. Germline V CDR1 and CDR2: SGHRS, YFSETQ. CDR3 loop: CASSSIGLAGGRAYNEQYF. The DNA of the CDR3 is TGCGCCAGCAGCTCAATTGGACTAGCGGGAGGGCGCGCCTACAATGAGCAGTACTTC.

This clonotype was detected a few times. J is TRBJ1-1 and V is TRBV2; weak D call: TRBD1 (6 bases). This CDR3 spans 13 amino acids. The V gene's germline CDR1 is SNHLY and CDR2 FYNNEI. Between the trimmed V and J ends, which lost 6 bases and 2 bases, there was a span of 10 bases. This chain's CDR3 is CASSEGVNTEAFF. The CDR3 nucleotides are TGTGCCAGCAGCGAGGGGGTAAACACTGAAGCTTTCTTT.

This sequence joins TRBV4-1 and TRBJ2-1, with D tentatively TRBD2 (5 bases). Germline V gene sequence: CDR1 MGHRA, CDR2 YSYEKL. The CDR3 has 16 amino acids. V lost 0 bases and J lost 4, with 13 bases in between. The CDR3 here is CASSQEGGTLYNEQFF. The CDR3 bases are TGCGCCAGCAGCCAAGAAGGAGGAACCCTTTACAATGAGCAGTTCTTC.

Points on this clonotype: Just one base apart from a much larger clone, this may be a read error. The rearrangement uses TRBV5-1 and TRBJ2-1; either TRBD1 or TRBD2 may supply D (5 bases each). The CDR3 has 13 residues. Germline V gene data show CDR1 as SGHRS and CDR2 as YFSETQ. This chain's CDR3 is CACSPGGGNEQFF. CDR3 in DNA: TGCGCCTGCAGCCCGGGTGGGGGCAATGAGCAGTTCTTC.